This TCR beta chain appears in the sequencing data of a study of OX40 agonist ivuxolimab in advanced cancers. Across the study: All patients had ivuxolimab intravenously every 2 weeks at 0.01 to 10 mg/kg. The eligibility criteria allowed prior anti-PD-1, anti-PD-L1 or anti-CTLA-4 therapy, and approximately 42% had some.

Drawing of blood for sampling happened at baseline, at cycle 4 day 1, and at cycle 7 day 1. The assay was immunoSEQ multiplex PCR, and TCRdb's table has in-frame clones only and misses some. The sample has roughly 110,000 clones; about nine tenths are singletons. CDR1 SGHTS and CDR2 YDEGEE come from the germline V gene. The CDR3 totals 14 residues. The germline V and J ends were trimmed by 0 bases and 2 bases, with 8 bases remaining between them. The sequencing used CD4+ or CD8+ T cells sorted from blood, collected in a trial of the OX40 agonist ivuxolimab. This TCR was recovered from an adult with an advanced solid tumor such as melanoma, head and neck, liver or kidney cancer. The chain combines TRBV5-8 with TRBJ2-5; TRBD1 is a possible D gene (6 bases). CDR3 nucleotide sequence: TGTGCCAGCAGCTTGGGACAGGCTCAAGAGACCCAGTACTTC. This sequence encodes CASSLGQAQETQYF.